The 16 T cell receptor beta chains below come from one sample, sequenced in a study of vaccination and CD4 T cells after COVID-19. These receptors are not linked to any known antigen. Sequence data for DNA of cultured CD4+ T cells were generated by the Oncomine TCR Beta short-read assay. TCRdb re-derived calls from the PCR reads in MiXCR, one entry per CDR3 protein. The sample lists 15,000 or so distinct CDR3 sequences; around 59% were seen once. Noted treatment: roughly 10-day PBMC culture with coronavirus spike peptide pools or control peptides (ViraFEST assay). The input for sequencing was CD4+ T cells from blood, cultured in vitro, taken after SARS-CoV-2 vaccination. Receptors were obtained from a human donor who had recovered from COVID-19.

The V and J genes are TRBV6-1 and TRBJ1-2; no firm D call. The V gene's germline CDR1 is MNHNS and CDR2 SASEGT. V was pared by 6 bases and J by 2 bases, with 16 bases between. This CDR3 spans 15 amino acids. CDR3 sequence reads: CASSNIRTANYGYTF. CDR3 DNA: TGTGCCAGCAGCAATATACGGACGGCGAACTATGGCTACACCTTC.

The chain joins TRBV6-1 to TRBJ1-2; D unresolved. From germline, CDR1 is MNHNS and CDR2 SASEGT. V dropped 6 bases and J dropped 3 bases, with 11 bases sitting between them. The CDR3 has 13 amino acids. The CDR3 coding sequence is TGTGCCAGCAGAGCAGCCTCTTACTATGGCTACACCTTC. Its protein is CASRAASYYGYTF.

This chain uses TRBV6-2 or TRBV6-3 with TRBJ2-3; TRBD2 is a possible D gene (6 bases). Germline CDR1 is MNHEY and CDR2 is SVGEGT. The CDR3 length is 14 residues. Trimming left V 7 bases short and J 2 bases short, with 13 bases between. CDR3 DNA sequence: TGTGCCAGCAATCCGACTAGGACCACAGATACGCAGTATTTT. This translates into CASNPTRTTDTQYF.

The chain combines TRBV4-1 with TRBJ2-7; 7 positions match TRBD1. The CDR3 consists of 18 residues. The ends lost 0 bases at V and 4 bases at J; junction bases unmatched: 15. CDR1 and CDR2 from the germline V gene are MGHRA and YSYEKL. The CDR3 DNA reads TGCGCCAGCAGCCAAGACCGACAGGGCTTAACCCTAGTATACGAGCAGTACTTC. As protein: CASSQDRQGLTLVYEQYF.

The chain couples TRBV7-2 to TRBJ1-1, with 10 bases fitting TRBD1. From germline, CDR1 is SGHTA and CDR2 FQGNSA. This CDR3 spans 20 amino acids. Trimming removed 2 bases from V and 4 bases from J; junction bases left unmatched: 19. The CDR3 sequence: CASSLSLFGTGAHQITEAFF. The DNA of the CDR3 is TGTGCCAGCAGCTTATCCTTGTTCGGGACAGGGGCCCACCAGATCACTGAAGCTTTCTTT.

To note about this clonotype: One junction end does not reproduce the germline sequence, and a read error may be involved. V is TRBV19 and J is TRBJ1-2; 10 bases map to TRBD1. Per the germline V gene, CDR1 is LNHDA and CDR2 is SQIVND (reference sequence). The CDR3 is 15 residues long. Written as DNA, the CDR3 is TGTGTCAGTAGTCCCCGGACAGGGGGACTTTATGGCTACACCTTC. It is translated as CVSSPRTGGLYGYTF.

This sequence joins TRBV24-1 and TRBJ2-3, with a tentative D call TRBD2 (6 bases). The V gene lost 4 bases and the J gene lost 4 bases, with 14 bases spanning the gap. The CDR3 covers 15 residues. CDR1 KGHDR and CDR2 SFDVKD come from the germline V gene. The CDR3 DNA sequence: TGTGCCACCAGTGACGAAGTGGGAGGTGCAGATACGCAGTATTTT. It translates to CATSDEVGGADTQYF.

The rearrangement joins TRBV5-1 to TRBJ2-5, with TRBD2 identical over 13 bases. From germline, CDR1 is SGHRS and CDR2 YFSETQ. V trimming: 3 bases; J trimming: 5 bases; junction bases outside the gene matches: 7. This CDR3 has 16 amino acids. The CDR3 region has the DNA TGCGCCAGCAGCTCCGGACTAGCGGGGGCGGAGGAGACCCAGTACTTC. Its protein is CASSSGLAGAEETQYF.

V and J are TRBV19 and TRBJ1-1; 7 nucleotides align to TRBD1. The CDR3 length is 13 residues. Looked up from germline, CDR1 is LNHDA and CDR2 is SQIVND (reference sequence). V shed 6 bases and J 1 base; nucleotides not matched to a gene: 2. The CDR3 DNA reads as TGTGCCAGTAGGAGACAGGGGAACACTGAAGCTTTCTTT. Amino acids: CASRRQGNTEAFF.

CDR3 protein: CASSPRDYYEQYF. DNA for the CDR3: TGTGCCAGCAGCCCTCGGGACTACTACGAGCAGTACTTC. The V and J genes are TRBV11-2 and TRBJ2-7; TRBD2 matches at 7 bases. This CDR3 comprises 13 residues. Looked up from germline, CDR1 is SGHAT and CDR2 is FQNNGV. V lost 5 bases to trimming and J lost 3 bases; unmatched junction nucleotides: 4.

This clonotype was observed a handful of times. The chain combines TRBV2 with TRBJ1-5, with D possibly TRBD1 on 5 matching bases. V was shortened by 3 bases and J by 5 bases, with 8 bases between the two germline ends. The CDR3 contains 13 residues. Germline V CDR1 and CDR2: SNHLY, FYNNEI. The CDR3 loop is CASSEGGDQPQHF. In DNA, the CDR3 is TGTGCCAGCAGTGAGGGGGGGGATCAGCCCCAGCATTTT.

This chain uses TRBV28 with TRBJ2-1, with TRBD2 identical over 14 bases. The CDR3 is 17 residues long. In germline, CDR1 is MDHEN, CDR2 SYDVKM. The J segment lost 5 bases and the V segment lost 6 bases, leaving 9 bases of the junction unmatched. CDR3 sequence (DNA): TGTGCCAGCAGAAAAGCCGGGACTAGCGGGAGTAACAATGAGCAGTTCTTC. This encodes CASRKAGTSGSNNEQFF. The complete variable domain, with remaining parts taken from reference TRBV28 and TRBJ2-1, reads DVKVTQSSRYLVKRTGEKVFLECVQDMDHENMFWYRQDPGLGLRLIYFSYDVKMKEKGDIPEGYSVSREKKERFSLILESASTNQTSMYLCASRKAGTSGSNNEQFFGPGTRLTVL.

The CDR3 bases are TGCAGTGCTAGAGTGGCAGGGACCGGTAGCTACACCTTC. This encodes CSARVAGTGSYTF. The V gene is TRBV20-1, the J gene TRBJ1-2, with D maybe TRBD1 (5 bases). Germline CDR1 reads DFQATT; CDR2 reads SNEGSKA (reference sequence). V shed 1 base and J shed 9 bases, with 15 bases lying between them. This CDR3 region has 13 residues.

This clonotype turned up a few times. CDR3 in DNA: TGTGCCAGCAGCGCGATATTACAGGGACGGGGTGGCTACACCTTC. This sequence encodes CASSAILQGRGGYTF. V and J are TRBV7-6 and TRBJ1-2; possible D gene TRBD1, 6 bases. Germline CDR1 is SGHVS and CDR2 is FNYEAQ. The CDR3 is made up of 15 amino acids. Trimming stripped 5 bases from V and 7 bases from J, with 20 bases between.

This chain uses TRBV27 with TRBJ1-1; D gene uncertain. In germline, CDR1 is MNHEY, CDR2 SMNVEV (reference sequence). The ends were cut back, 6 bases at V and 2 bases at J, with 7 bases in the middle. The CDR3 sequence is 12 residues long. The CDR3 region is CASSNINTEAFF. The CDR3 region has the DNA TGTGCCAGCAGCAACATTAACACTGAAGCTTTCTTT.

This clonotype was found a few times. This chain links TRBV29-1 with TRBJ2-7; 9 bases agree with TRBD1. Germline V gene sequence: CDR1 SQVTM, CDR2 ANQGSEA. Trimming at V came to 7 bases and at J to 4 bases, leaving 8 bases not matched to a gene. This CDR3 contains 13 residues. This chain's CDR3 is CSAGQGRRYEQYF. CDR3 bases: TGCAGCGCCGGACAGGGGAGGAGGTACGAGCAGTACTTC.